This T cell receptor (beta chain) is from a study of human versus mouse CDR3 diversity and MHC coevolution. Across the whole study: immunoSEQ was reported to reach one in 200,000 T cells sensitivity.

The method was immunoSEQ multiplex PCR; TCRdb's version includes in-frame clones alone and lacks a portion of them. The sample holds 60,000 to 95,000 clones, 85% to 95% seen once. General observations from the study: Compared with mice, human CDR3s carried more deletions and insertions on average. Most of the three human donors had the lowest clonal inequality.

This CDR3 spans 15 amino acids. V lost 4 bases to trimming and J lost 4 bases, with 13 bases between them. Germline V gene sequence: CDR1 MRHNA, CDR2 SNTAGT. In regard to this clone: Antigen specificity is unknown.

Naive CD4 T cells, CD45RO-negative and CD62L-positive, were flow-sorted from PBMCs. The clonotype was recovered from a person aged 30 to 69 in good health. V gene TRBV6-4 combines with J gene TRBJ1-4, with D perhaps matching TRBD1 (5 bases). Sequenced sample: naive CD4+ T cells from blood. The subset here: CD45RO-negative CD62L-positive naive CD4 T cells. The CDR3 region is CASSAIQAHNEKLFF. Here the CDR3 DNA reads TGTGCCAGCAGTGCCATACAGGCACATAATGAAAAACTGTTTTTT.